This T cell receptor (beta chain) originates from a study of glioma-infiltrating T cells. The iRepertoire nested amplicon-rescue multiplex PCR amplified TCR alpha and beta CDR3s from RNA. MiXCR, applied by TCRdb to the multiplex PCR reads, yields one record per CDR3 protein. The repertoire has 170,000 or so distinct CDR3 sequences, around 45% of them found once; the top ten carry under 6.5%. General study points: Very few CDR3 sequences were shared between tissue and blood.

Points on this clonotype: Antigen: not known. This clone may be a read error of a much larger clone one base away.

The CDR3 totals 15 residues. CDR1 is SGHTA and CDR2 is FQGNSA in the germline V gene. The specimen was glioma tissue, nonneoplastic brain tissue, or PBMCs (not recorded which). The rearrangement links TRBV7-2 to TRBJ2-2; D remains ambiguous. The sequence derives from a human donor with low-grade glioma or glioblastoma, undergoing nonglioma brain surgery, or in good health (not recorded which). CDR3 in DNA: TGTGCCAGCAGCCCCACCGCTGGTTATACCGTGGAGCTGTTTTTT. Translation gives CASSPTAGYTVELFF.